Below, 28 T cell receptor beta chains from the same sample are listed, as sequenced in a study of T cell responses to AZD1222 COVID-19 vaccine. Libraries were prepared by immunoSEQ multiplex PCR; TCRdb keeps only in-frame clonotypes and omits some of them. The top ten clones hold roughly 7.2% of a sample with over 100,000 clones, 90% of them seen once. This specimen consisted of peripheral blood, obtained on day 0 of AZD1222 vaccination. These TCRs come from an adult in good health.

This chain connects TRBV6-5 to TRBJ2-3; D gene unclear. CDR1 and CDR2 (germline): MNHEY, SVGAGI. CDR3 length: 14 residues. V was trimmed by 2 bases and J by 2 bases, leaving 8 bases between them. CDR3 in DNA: TGTGCCAGCAGTTACGAACGGAACACAGATACGCAGTATTTT. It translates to CASSYERNTDTQYF.

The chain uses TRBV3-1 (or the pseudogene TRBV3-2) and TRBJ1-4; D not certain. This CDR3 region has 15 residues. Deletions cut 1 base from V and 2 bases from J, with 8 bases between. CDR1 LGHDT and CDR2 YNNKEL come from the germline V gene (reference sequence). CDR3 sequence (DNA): TGTGCCAGCAGCCAAGCGGGAAGGACTAATGAAAAACTGTTTTTT. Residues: CASSQAGRTNEKLFF.

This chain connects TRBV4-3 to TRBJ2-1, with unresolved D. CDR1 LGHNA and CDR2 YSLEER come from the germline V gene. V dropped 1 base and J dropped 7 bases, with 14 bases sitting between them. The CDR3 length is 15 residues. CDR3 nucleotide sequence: TGCGCCAGCAGCCAAGTAGCAGGAAGGCTAAATGAGCAGTTCTTC. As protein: CASSQVAGRLNEQFF.

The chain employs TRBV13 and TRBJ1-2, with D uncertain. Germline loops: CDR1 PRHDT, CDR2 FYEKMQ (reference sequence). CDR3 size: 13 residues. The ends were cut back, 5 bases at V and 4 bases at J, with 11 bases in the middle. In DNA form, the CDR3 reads TGTGCCAGCAGCCCCGCGGGTGGCTATGGCTACACCTTC. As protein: CASSPAGGYGYTF.

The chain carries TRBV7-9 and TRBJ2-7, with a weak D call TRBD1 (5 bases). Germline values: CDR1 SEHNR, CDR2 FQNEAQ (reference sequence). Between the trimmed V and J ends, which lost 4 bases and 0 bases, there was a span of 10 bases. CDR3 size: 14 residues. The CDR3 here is CASSSDKSSYEQYF. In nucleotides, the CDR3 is TGTGCCAGCAGCTCGGACAAGAGCTCCTACGAGCAGTACTTC.

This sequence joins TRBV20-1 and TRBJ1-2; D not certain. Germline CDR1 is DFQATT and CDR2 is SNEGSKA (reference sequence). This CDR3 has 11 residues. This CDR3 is CRLTTGARYTF. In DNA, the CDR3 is TGCAGGCTGACGACGGGAGCTCGCTACACCTTC.

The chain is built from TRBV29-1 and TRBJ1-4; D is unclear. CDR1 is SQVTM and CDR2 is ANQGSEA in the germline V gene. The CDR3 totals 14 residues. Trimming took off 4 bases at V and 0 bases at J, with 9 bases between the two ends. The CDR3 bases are TGCAGCGTTGTCACACAGTCAACTAATGAAAAACTGTTTTTT. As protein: CSVVTQSTNEKLFF.

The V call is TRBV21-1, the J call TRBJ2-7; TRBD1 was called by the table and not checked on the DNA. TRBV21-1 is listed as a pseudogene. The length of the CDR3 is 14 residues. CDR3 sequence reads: CASRWLDSTYEQYF. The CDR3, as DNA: TGTGCCAGTCGGTGGTTGGACAGTACCTACGAGCAGTACTTC.

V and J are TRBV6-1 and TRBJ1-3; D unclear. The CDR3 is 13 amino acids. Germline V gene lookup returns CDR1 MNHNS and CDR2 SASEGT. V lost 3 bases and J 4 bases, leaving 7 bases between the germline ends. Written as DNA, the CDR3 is TGTGCCAGCAGTGATCCCGGGGGAAACACCATATATTTT. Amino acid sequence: CASSDPGGNTIYF.

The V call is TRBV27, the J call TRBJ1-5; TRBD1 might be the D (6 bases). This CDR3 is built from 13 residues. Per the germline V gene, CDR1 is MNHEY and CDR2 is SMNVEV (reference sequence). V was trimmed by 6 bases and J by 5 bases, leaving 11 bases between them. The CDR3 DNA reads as TGTGCCAGCAGCCACAGGGAGGATCAGCCCCAGCATTTT. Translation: CASSHREDQPQHF.

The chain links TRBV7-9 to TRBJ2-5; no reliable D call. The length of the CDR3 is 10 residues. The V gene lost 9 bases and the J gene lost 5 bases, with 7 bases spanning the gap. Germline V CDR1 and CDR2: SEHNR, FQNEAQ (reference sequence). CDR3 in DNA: TGTGCCAGTGGGTGGGAGACCCAGTACTTC. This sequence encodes CASGWETQYF. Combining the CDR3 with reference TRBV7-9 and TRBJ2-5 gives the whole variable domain DTGVSQNPRHKITKRGQNVTFRCDPISEHNRLYWYRQTLGQGPEFLTYFQNEAQLEKSRLLSDRFSAERPKGSFSTLEIQRTEQGDSAMYLCASGWETQYFGPGTRLLVL.

CDR3 sequence: CAISVGTALTEAFF. The CDR3 coding sequence is TGTGCCATCAGTGTCGGGACAGCACTCACTGAAGCTTTCTTT. The chain recombines TRBV10-3 with TRBJ1-1, with 7 nucleotides matching TRBD1. Germline CDR1 and CDR2: ENHRY and SYGVKD. V was pared by 4 bases and J by 4 bases, with 6 bases of the junction left unmatched. The CDR3 covers 14 residues.

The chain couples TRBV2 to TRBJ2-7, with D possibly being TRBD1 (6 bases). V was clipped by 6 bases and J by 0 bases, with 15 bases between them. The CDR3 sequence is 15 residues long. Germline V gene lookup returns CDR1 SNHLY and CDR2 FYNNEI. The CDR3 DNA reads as TGTGCCAGCAGCGCCGCGACAGGCCTCTCCTACGAGCAGTACTTC. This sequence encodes CASSAATGLSYEQYF.

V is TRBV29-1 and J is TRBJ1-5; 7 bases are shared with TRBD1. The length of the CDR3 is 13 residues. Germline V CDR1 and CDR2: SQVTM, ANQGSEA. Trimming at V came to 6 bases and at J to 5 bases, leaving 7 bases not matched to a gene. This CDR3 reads CSVSQGRDQPQHF. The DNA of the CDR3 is TGCAGCGTCTCACAGGGGCGAGATCAGCCCCAGCATTTT.

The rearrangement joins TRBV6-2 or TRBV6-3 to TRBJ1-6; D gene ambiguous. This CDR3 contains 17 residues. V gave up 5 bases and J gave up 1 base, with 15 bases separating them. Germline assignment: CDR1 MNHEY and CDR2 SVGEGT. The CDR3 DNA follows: TGTGCCAGCAGTCGGCCCCCGGCGGGATCCTATAATTCACCCCTCCACTTT. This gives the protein CASSRPPAGSYNSPLHF.

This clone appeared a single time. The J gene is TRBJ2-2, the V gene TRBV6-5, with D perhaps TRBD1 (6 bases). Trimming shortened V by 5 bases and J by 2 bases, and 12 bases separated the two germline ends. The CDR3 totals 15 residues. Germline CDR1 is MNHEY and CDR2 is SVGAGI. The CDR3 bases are TGTGCCAGCAGTATTTCGGGACACAACACCGGGGAGCTGTTTTTT. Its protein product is CASSISGHNTGELFF.

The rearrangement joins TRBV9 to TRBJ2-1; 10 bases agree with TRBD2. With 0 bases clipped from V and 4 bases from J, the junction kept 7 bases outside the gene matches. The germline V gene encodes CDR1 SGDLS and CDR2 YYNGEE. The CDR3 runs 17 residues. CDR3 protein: CASSVVWASGGYNEQFF. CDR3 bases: TGTGCCAGCAGCGTAGTGTGGGCTAGCGGGGGATACAATGAGCAGTTCTTC.

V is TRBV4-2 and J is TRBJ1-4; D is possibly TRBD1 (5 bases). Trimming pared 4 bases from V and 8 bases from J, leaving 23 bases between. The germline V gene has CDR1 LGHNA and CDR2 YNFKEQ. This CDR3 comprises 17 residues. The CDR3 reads CASSRRPAGQNLEKLFF. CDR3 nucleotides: TGTGCCAGCAGCCGTCGCCCAGCCGGACAAAATTTAGAAAAACTGTTTTTT.

The CDR3 loop reads CASSHGRDQPQHF. The CDR3, as DNA: TGTGCCAGCAGCCATGGGAGGGATCAGCCCCAGCATTTT. The chain employs TRBV3-1 (or the pseudogene TRBV3-2) and TRBJ1-5; D gene ambiguous. The V and J ends lost 3 bases and 5 bases respectively, with 8 bases between them. The CDR3 extends over 13 amino acids. Looked up from germline, CDR1 is LGHDT and CDR2 is YNNKEL (reference sequence).

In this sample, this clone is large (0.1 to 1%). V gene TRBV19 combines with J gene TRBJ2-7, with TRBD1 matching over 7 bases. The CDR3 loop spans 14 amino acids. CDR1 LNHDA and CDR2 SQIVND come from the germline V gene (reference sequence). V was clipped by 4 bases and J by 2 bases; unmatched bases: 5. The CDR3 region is CASSTRDSPYEQYF. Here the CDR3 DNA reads TGTGCCAGTAGTACCCGGGACAGTCCCTACGAGCAGTACTTC. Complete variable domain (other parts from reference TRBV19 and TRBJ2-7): DGGITQSPKYLFRKEGQNVTLSCEQNLNHDAMYWYRQDPGQGLRLIYYSQIVNDFQKGDIAEGYSVSREKKESFPLTVTSAQKNPTAFYLCASSTRDSPYEQYFGPGTRLTVT.

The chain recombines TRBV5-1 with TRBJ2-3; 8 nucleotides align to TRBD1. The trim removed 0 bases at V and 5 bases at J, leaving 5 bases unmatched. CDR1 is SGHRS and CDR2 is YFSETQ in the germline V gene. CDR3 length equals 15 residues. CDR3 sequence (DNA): TGCGCCAGCAGCTTGGTGCAGGGGGCGCAAGATACGCAGTATTTT. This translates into CASSLVQGAQDTQYF.

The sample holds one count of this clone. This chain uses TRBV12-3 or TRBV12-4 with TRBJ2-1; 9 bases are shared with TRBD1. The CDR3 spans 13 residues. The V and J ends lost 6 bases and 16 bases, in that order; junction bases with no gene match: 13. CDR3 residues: CASSLLSTGGYFF. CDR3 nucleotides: TGTGCCAGCAGCCTATTATCGACAGGGGGTTATTTCTTC.

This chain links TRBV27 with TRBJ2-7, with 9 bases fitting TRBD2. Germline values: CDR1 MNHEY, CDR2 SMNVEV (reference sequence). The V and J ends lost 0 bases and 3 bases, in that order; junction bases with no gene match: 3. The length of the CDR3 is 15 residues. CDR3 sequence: CASSLSAGGLYEQYF. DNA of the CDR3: TGTGCCAGCAGTTTATCGGCGGGGGGGCTCTACGAGCAGTACTTC.

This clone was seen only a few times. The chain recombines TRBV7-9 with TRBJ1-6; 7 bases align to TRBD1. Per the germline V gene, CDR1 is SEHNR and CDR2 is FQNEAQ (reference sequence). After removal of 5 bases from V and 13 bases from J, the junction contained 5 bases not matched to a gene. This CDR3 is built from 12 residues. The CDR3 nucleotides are TGTGCCAGCAGCGGCTTGGGACAGCCCCTCCACTTT. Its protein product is CASSGLGQPLHF.

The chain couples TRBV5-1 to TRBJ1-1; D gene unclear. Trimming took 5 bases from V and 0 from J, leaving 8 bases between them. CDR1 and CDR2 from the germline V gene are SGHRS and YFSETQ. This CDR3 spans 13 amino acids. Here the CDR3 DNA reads TGCGCCAGCAGACCAAACCTGAACACTGAAGCTTTCTTT. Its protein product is CASRPNLNTEAFF.

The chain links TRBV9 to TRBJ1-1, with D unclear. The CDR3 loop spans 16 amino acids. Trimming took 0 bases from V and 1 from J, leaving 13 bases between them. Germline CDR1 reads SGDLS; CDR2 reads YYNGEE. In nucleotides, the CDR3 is TGTGCCAGCAGCGTAGGGGGAGCGTGGGGGAACACTGAAGCTTTCTTT. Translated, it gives CASSVGGAWGNTEAFF.

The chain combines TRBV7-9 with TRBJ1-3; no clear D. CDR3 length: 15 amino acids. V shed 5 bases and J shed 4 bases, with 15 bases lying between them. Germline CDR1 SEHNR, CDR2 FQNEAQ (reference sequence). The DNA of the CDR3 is TGTGCCAGCAGCCGTGACAATTTTCGAGGAAACACCATATATTTT. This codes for CASSRDNFRGNTIYF.

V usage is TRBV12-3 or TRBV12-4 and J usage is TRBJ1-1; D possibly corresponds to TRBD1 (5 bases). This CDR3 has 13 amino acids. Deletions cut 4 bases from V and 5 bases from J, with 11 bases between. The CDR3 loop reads CASSSEWGTEAFF. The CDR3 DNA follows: TGTGCCAGCAGTTCGGAGTGGGGGACTGAAGCTTTCTTT.